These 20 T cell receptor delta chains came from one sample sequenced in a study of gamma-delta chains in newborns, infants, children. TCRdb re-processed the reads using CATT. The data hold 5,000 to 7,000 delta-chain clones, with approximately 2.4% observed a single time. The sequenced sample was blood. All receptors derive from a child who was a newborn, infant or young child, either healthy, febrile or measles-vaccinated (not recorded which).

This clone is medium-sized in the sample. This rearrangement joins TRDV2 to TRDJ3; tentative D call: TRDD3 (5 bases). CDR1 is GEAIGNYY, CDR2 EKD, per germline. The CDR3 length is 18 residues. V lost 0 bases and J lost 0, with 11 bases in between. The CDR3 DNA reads TGTGCCTGTGACACCGCGGGGGTATACTCCTGGGACACCCGACAGATGTTTTTC. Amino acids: CACDTAGVYSWDTRQMFF.

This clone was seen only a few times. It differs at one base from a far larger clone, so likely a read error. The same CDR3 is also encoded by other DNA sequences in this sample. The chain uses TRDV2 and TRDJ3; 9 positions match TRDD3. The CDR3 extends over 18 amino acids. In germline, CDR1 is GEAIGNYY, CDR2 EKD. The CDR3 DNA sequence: TGTGCCTGCGACACCTACTGGGGGAGCTCCTGGGACACCCGACAGATGTTTTTC. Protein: CACDTYWGSSWDTRQMFF.

The CDR3: CACDTWGIELSSWDTRQMFF. The DNA of the CDR3 is TGTGCCTGTGACACCTGGGGGATCGAACTCAGCTCCTGGGACACCCGACAGATGTTTTTC. J is TRDJ3 and V is TRDV2; TRDD3 aligns across 8 bases. Germline V gives CDR1 GEAIGNYY, CDR2 EKD. CDR3 length equals 20 residues. V lost 0 bases to trimming and J lost 0 bases; unmatched junction nucleotides: 9.

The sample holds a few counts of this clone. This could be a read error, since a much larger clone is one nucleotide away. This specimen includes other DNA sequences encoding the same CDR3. The DNA of the CDR3 is TGTGCCTGTGACCCACTCATACTGGGGGATACCGACAAACTCATCTTT. This codes for CACDPLILGDTDKLIF. The genes are TRDV2 and TRDJ1; 12 positions match TRDD3. This CDR3 comprises 16 residues. Germline-derived CDR1 and CDR2 are GEAIGNYY and EKD.

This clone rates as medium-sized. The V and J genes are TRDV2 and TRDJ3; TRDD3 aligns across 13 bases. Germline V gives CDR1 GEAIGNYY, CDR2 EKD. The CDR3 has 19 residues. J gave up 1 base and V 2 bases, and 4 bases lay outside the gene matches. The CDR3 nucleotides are TGTGCCTGTGACAATACTGGGGGATACGCGTCCTGGGACACCCGACAGATGTTTTTC. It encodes CACDNTGGYASWDTRQMFF.

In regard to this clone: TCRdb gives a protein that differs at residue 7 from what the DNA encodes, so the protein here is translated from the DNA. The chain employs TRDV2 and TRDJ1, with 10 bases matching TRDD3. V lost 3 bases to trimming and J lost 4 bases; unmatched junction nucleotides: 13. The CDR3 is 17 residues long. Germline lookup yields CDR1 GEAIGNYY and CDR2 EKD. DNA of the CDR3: TGTGCCTGTGACTCCCCTTCCCTGGGGGATAGAAACGATAAACTCATCTTT. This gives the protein CACDSPSLGDRNDKLIF.

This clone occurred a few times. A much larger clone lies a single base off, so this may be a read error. CDR3 region: CARDLTGGPNSWDTRQMFF. The DNA of the CDR3 is TGTGCCCGTGACCTAACTGGGGGTCCAAACTCCTGGGACACCCGACAGATGTTTTTC. V gene TRDV2 combines with J gene TRDJ3, with TRDD3 identical over 8 bases. Germline CDR1 reads GEAIGNYY; CDR2 reads EKD. The CDR3 extends over 19 amino acids.

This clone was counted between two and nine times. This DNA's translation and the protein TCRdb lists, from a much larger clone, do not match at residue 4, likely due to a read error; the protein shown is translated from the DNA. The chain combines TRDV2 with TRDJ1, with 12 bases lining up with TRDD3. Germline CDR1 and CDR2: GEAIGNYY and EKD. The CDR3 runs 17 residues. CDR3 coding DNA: TGCGCCTGTGGCACCGTACTGGGGGATACCTTCACCGATAAACTCATCTTT. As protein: CACGTVLGDTFTDKLIF.

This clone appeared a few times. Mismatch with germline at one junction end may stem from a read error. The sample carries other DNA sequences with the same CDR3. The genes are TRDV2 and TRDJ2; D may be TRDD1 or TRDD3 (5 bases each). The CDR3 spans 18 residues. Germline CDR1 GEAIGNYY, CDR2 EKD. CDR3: CACDTIDTPNTLTAQLFF. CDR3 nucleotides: TGTGCCTGTGACACAATAGATACACCCAATACTTTGACAGCACAGCTCTTCTTT.

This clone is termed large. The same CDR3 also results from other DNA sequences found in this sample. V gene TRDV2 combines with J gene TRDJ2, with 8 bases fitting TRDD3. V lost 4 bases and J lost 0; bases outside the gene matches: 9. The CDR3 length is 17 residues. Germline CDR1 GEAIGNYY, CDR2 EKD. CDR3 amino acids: CACDQVLGGALTAQLFF. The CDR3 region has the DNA TGTGCCTGTGATCAAGTACTGGGGGGTGCTTTGACAGCACAACTCTTCTTT.

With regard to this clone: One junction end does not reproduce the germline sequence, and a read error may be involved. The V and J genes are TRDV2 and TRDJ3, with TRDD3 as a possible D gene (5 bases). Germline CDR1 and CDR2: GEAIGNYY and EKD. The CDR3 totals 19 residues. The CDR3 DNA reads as TGTGCCTGTGACACTGGGGAATACCCCAGCTCCTGGGACGCCCGACAGATGTTTTTC. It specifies CACDTGEYPSSWDARQMFF.

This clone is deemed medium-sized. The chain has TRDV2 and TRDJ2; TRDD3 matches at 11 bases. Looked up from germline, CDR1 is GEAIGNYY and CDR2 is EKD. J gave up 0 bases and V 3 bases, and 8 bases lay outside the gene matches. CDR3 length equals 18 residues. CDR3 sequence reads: CACDPLGDTTALTAQLFF. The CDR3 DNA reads TGTGCCTGTGACCCTTTGGGGGATACGACCGCTTTGACAGCACAACTCTTCTTT.

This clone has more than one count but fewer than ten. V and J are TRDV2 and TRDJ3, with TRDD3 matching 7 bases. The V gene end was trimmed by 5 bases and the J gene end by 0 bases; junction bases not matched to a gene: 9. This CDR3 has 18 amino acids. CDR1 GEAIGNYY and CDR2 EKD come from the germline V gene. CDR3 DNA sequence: TGTGCCTGTGTCACGGCTGGGGGCAACTCCTGGGACACCCGACAGATGTTTTTC. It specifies CACVTAGGNSWDTRQMFF.

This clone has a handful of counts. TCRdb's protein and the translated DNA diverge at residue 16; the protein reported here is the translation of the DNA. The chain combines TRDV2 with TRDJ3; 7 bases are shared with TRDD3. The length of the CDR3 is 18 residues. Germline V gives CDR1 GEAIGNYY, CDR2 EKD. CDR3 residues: CACDTGGTGSWDTRQVFF. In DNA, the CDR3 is TGTGCCTGTGACACTGGGGGAACCGGCTCCTGGGACACCCGACAGGTGTTTTTC.

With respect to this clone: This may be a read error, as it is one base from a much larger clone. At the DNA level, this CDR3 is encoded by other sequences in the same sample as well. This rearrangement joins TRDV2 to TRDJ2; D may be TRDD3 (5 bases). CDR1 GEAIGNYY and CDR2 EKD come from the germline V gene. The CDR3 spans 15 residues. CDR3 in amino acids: CACDTWGALTAQLFF. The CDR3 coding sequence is TGTGCCTGTGACACCTGGGGTGCTTTGACGGCACAACTCTTCTTT.

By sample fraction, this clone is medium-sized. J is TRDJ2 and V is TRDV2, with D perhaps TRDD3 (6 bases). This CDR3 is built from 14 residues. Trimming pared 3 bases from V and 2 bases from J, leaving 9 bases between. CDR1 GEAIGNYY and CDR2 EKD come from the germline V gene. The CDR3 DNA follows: TGTGCCTGTGACGGCCTGGGGTTGACAGCACAACTCTTCTTT. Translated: CACDGLGLTAQLFF.

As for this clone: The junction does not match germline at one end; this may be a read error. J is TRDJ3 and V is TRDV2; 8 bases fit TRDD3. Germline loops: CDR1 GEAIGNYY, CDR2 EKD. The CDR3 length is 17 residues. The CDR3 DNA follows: TGTGCCCGTGACGGGATACGGTCCTCCTGGGACACCCGACAGATGTTTTTC. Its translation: CARDGIRSSWDTRQMFF.

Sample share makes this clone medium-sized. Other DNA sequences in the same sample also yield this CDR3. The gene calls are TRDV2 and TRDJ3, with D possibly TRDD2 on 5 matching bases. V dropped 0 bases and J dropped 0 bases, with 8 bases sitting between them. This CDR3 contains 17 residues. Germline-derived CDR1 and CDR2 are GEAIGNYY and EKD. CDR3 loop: CACDTPSNSWDTRQMFF. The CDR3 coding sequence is TGTGCCTGTGACACCCCTTCTAACTCCTGGGACACCCGACAGATGTTTTTC.

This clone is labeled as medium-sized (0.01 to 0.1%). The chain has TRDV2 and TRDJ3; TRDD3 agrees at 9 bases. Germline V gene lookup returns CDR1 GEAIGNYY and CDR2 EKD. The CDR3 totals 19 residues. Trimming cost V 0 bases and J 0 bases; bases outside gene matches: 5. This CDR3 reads CACDTLYWGSSWDTRQMFF. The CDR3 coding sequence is TGTGCCTGTGACACCCTGTACTGGGGGAGCTCCTGGGACACCCGACAGATGTTTTTC.

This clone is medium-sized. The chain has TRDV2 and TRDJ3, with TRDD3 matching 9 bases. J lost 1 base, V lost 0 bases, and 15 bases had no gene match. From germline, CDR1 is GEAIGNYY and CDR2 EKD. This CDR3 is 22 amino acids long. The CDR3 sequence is CACDTGWGMAAVGSWDTRQMFF. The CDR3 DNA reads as TGTGCCTGTGACACCGGCTGGGGGATGGCGGCGGTCGGTTCCTGGGACACCCGACAGATGTTTTTC.